This TCR beta chain was sequenced in a study of CD8 T cells in Susac syndrome (dated 2019 in TCRdb). Regarding the complete study: The study used repertoire sequencing to test whether antigen drove CD8+ T cell activation and differentiation in Susac syndrome.

RNA was extracted with the RNeasy kit and about 0.5 to 1 ug was reverse transcribed using random hexamers. The immunoSEQ multiplex PCR assay, covering 54 Vbeta and 13 Jbeta segments, was used to amplify TCR beta CDR3 regions. PCR amplification bias was corrected by using a synthetic template baseline for primer optimization and computational correction. On the authors' methods: Reads were assigned to V, D and J genes according to IMGT and analyzed in immunoSEQ Analyzer, with only productive sequences retained. Clonality was calculated as one minus the Shannon entropy normalized by log2 of the number of productive unique sequences. For each patient and control, public and private clones were evaluated within the 100 most prevalent clones. Clones were defined as Susac-specific if absent from the healthy and MS cohorts, from 1052 published viral clones and from other ImmuneACCESS disease sequences. TCRdb reprocessed the public reads (quality trimming at Q25 with fastp, clone calling with MiXCR) and kept in-frame beta chains. Here each entry gathers all rows of one CDR3 protein and keeps the most common genes and DNA. The V and J calls and clone size come from TCRdb's table, not from the authors' own analysis. The sample includes approximately 180,000 distinct CDR3 sequences, with 90% to 96% observed a single time. Around 0.09% of the sample is taken by the ten largest.

V is clipped by 10 bases and J by 2 bases, and the sequence between their germline boundaries is 19 bases long. The CDR3 goes from the cysteine to the phenylalanine over 15 residues. The entry retains the CDR3 DNA only, 45 bases that are in frame from base 1. As encoded in the germline V gene (reference sequence), CDR1 is LNHDA while CDR2 is SQIVND. Peripheral blood CD8+ and CD4+ T cells from healthy donors, Susac syndrome patients and multiple sclerosis patients were profiled using high-throughput TCR beta sequencing. Multiple sclerosis controls were treatment-naive patients with stable or active relapsing-remitting disease fulfilling revised McDonald criteria. Bulk CD8+ and CD4+ T cells were purified by magnetic negative isolation, while CD8+ TEMRA cells were enriched using FACS. Blood was drawn into EDTA tubes, processed within 24 hours, and PBMCs were isolated by density gradient centrifugation. PBMCs intended for TCR sequencing were cryopreserved in liquid nitrogen and were subsequently thawed in a 37 degrees C water bath. The sorted or isolated CD4+, CD8+ and CD8+ TEMRA cells had a purity of 90% or higher.

Worth noting for this clonotype: There is no known antigen for this receptor. Base qualities are not provided; no much larger clone lies one nucleotide away.

What the authors observed across the whole study: The number of individuals in the TCR sequencing and HLA analysis was recognized as being relatively small.

This TCR was sampled from a human donor with multiple sclerosis. The sample was CD4+ T cells from PBMCs. The V and J genes are TRBV19 and TRBJ2-3; the D gene cannot be named for sure. The bases read TGTGCCACCGCCGGGTCCCGACTTTTCACAGATACGCAGTATTTT. It is translated as CATAGSRLFTDTQYF.